This T cell receptor (beta chain) was sequenced in a study of shared clonotypes between healthy human individuals. Whole-study results and caveats: Some naive CD4 clonotypes, roughly 4.5%, turned up in common across a handful of donors.

The sample holds one count of this clone. Its antigen remains unidentified. The investigators split CD4+ cells into a CD45RA+ naive subset and a CD45RA-negative memory subset. V lost 2 bases, J lost 8 bases, and 8 bases lay in between. This CDR3 is 12 amino acids long. The germline V gene encodes CDR1 LGHNT and CDR2 FRNRAP. The assay was immunoSEQ multiplex PCR, and TCRdb's table has in-frame clones only and misses some. This sample yields just over 2,000,000 clones, of which roughly 94% are seen a single time; roughly 0.13% belongs to the top ten. The sample consisted of naive CD4+ T cells sorted from blood. The sample's subset: CD45RA+ positively selected. This sequence originates from a man younger than 35 in good health. V is TRBV12-5 and J is TRBJ2-3; D perhaps matches TRBD2 (5 bases). CDR3 nucleotides: TGTGCTAGTGGTTTGTTTGGGAGTACGCAGTATTTT. Protein sequence: CASGLFGSTQYF.